A selection of T cell receptor beta chains follows, all from one sample in a study of PD-1 blockade in classical Hodgkin lymphoma. Clones were read by immunoSEQ multiplex PCR, and TCRdb kept only the in-frame ones, dropping some. The data show about 14,000 clones, with about 83% seen just once and about 20% held by the top ten. Material: peripheral blood mononuclear cells (PBMCs), obtained at baseline. Receptor source: a human donor with classical Hodgkin lymphoma. Both conserved end residues are part of each CDR3. D genes are given only for firm matches. Clone sizes are given selectively: once, few, many, or a class where the clone is expanded.

CDR3: CASSLRLAGDNEQFF
DNA: TGTGCCAGCAGCTTACGACTAGCGGGGGACAATGAGCAGTTCTTC
J: TRBJ2-1
V: TRBV7-3
D: TRBD2
size: NA

CDR3: CASSLEGNTEAFF
DNA: TGCGCCAGCAGCTTGGAGGGTAACACTGAAGCTTTCTTT
J: TRBJ1-1
V: TRBV5-1
D: NA
size: NA

CDR3: CASSFANSREDGHTF
DNA: TGTGCCAGCAGCTTTGCAAACAGTAGAGAGGATGGCCACACCTTC
J: TRBJ1-2
V: TRBV7-2
D: NA
size: NA

CDR3: CSVAANRNTEAFF
DNA: TGCAGCGTTGCGGCGAACAGAAACACTGAAGCTTTCTTT
J: TRBJ1-1
V: TRBV29-1
D: NA
size: once

CDR3: CASSKRWELAGDTDTQYF
DNA: TGTGCCAGCAGTAAGAGATGGGAACTAGCGGGGGATACAGATACGCAGTATTTT
J: TRBJ2-3
V: TRBV2
D: TRBD2
size: NA

CDR3: CASSVNRERNYGYTF
DNA: TGTGCCAGCAGCGTTAACAGGGAGAGGAACTATGGCTACACCTTC
J: TRBJ1-2
V: TRBV9
D: NA
size: NA

CDR3: CASSPRSGDSNQPQHF
DNA: TGTGCCAGCTCACCACGGTCAGGGGATAGCAATCAGCCCCAGCATTTT
J: TRBJ1-5
V: TRBV18
D: NA
size: NA

CDR3: CASSLEGQGAYEQYF
DNA: TGTGCCAGCAGCTTAGAGGGACAGGGGGCATACGAGCAGTACTTC
J: TRBJ2-7
V: TRBV11-2
D: TRBD1
size: NA

CDR3: CASSRTAGVSNQPQHF
DNA: TGCGCCAGCAGCCGCACTGCAGGGGTCAGCAATCAGCCCCAGCATTTT
J: TRBJ1-5
V: TRBV4-1
D: NA
size: once

CDR3: CASSVDPNSSYEQYF
DNA: TGTGCCAGCAGCGTAGATCCCAATAGCTCCTACGAGCAGTACTTC
J: TRBJ2-7
V: TRBV9
D: NA
size: NA

CDR3: CASTSNKQGITEAFF
DNA: TGTGCCAGTACATCTAATAAACAGGGTATTACTGAAGCTTTCTTT
J: TRBJ1-1
V: TRBV19
D: NA
size: NA

CDR3: CASGTDISNQPQHF
DNA: TGTGCTAGTGGTACCGACATTAGCAATCAGCCCCAGCATTTT
J: TRBJ1-5
V: TRBV12-5
D: NA
size: few

CDR3: CASRRGTQGVSHYEQYF
DNA: TGCGCCAGCAGAAGGGGGACTCAGGGGGTTTCGCACTACGAGCAGTACTTC
J: TRBJ2-7
V: TRBV5-1
D: NA
size: NA

CDR3: CASGIGTAAGNTIYF
DNA: TGTGCTAGTGGAATCGGGACAGCCGCTGGAAACACCATATATTTT
J: TRBJ1-3
V: TRBV12-5
D: TRBD1
size: NA

CDR3: CAISGTSGAQETQYF
DNA: TGTGCCATCAGTGGGACTAGCGGGGCACAAGAGACCCAGTACTTC
J: TRBJ2-5
V: TRBV10-3
D: TRBD2
size: NA

CDR3: CASSSRGQGVNTEAFF
DNA: TGTGCCAGCAGCTCGAGAGGACAGGGGGTGAACACTGAAGCTTTCTTT
J: TRBJ1-1
V: TRBV7-9
D: TRBD1
size: NA

CDR3: CASSDLPGQGASPLHF
DNA: TGTGCCAGCAGTGACCTACCGGGACAGGGGGCTTCACCCCTCCACTTT
J: TRBJ1-6
V: TRBV25-1
D: TRBD1
size: NA

CDR3: CAITAEGSGNTIYF
DNA: TGTGCCATCACCGCCGAGGGGTCTGGAAACACCATATATTTT
J: TRBJ1-3
V: TRBV10-3
D: NA
size: once

CDR3: CASSLGQVYEQYF
DNA: TGCGCCAGCAGCTTGGGCCAGGTCTACGAGCAGTACTTC
J: TRBJ2-7
V: TRBV5-1
D: NA
size: NA

CDR3: CASAQRQGLWANEKLFF
DNA: TGTGCCAGCGCACAAAGACAGGGACTTTGGGCTAATGAAAAACTGTTTTTT
J: TRBJ1-4
V: TRBV5-8
D: TRBD1
size: NA

CDR3: CASTPGTSGGYNEQFF
DNA: TGTGCCAGCACCCCCGGGACTAGCGGGGGTTACAATGAGCAGTTCTTC
J: TRBJ2-1
V: TRBV5-4
D: TRBD2
size: NA

CDR3: CASSNLQGTFGANVLTF
DNA: TGTGCCAGTAGTAACCTACAGGGAACCTTTGGGGCCAACGTCCTGACTTTC
J: TRBJ2-6
V: TRBV19
D: NA
size: NA

CDR3: CSVAGAEQYF
DNA: TGCAGCGTTGCAGGGGCCGAGCAGTACTTC
J: TRBJ2-7
V: TRBV29-1
D: NA
size: NA

CDR3: CASSLPGFAYEQYF
DNA: TGTGCCAGCAGCCTGCCGGGGTTTGCCTACGAGCAGTACTTC
J: TRBJ2-7
V: TRBV5-4
D: NA
size: NA

CDR3: CASSILGQPQHF
DNA: TGTGCCAGTAGTATCTTAGGTCAGCCCCAGCATTTT
J: TRBJ1-5
V: TRBV19
D: NA
size: NA

CDR3: CASSQTSGAYNEQFF
DNA: TGCGCCAGCAGCCAGACTAGCGGGGCCTACAATGAGCAGTTCTTC
J: TRBJ2-1
V: TRBV5-1
D: TRBD2
size: NA

CDR3: CASSQPHGGGVQPQHF
DNA: TGTGCCAGCAGCCAACCGCACGGGGGAGGAGTCCAGCCCCAGCATTTT
J: TRBJ1-5
V: TRBV4-2
D: NA
size: NA

CDR3: CSVVLFAQSNTGELFF
DNA: TGCAGCGTTGTACTGTTTGCTCAGAGTAACACCGGGGAGCTGTTTTTT
J: TRBJ2-2
V: TRBV29-1
D: NA
size: NA

CDR3: CASSESPGTGYSTDTQYF
DNA: TGCGCCAGCAGTGAGTCGCCCGGGACAGGGTATAGCACAGATACGCAGTATTTT
J: TRBJ2-3
V: TRBV10-1
D: TRBD1
size: NA

CDR3: CASSRGPGREETQYF
DNA: TGTGCCAGCAGCCGGGGCCCGGGGAGGGAAGAGACCCAGTACTTC
J: TRBJ2-5
V: TRBV5-5
D: TRBD2
size: NA

CDR3: CASSLGGDLYEQYF
DNA: TGTGCCAGCAGCTTGGGAGGGGACCTCTACGAGCAGTACTTC
J: TRBJ2-7
V: TRBV5-6
D: NA
size: few

CDR3: CASSTYRDLSTNEKLFF
DNA: TGTGCCAGCAGTACTTACAGGGACCTTTCAACTAATGAAAAACTGTTTTTT
J: TRBJ1-4
V: TRBV25-1
D: NA
size: NA

CDR3: CASSVASGGSYNEQFF
DNA: TGTGCCAGCAGCGTAGCCAGCGGGGGGTCCTACAATGAGCAGTTCTTC
J: TRBJ2-1
V: TRBV9
D: TRBD2
size: NA

CDR3: CATSQGDGYTF
DNA: TGTGCCACCAGCCAGGGGGATGGCTACACCTTC
J: TRBJ1-2
V: TRBV15
D: TRBD1
size: once

CDR3: CASTQTGGWGYTF
DNA: TGTGCCAGTACCCAGACAGGGGGTTGGGGCTACACCTTC
J: TRBJ1-2
V: TRBV19
D: TRBD1
size: few

CDR3: CASSLEGDSEQYF
DNA: TGTGCCAGCAGCTTGGAGGGGGACAGCGAGCAGTACTTC
J: TRBJ2-7
V: TRBV5-5
D: TRBD1
size: few

CDR3: CASSNLGTGGANEQFF
DNA: TGTGCCAGCAGCAACCTCGGGACAGGGGGCGCGAATGAGCAGTTCTTC
J: TRBJ2-1
V: TRBV7-2
D: TRBD1
size: NA

CDR3: CASSLAILSDTQYF
DNA: TGTGCCAGCAGCTTAGCGATACTATCAGATACGCAGTATTTT
J: TRBJ2-3
V: TRBV7-6
D: NA
size: NA

CDR3: CASKGRGHDEQYF
DNA: TGTGCCAGTAAGGGCAGGGGGCACGACGAGCAGTACTTC
J: TRBJ2-7
V: TRBV19
D: TRBD1
size: NA

CDR3: CASSLRPGQGSVYEQFF
DNA: TGTGCCAGCAGCCTAAGACCGGGACAGGGGTCTGTGTATGAGCAGTTCTTC
J: TRBJ2-1
V: TRBV5-5
D: TRBD1
size: NA

CDR3: CASALDGYYEKLFF
DNA: TGTGCCAGTGCCTTGGACGGGTACTATGAAAAACTGTTTTTT
J: TRBJ1-4
V: TRBV19
D: NA
size: NA

CDR3: CASSLRTDTYEQYF
DNA: TGTGCCAGCAGCTTAAGGACAGACACCTACGAGCAGTACTTC
J: TRBJ2-7
V: TRBV7-6
D: NA
size: NA

CDR3: CASSENRGLRYGYTF
DNA: TGTGCCAGCAGTGAGAACAGGGGGCTCCGCTATGGCTACACCTTC
J: TRBJ1-2
V: TRBV25-1
D: TRBD1
size: NA

CDR3: CASSVEGYPANTGELFF
DNA: TGTGCCAGCAGCGTAGAAGGGTACCCCGCGAACACCGGGGAGCTGTTTTTT
J: TRBJ2-2
V: TRBV9
D: NA
size: NA

CDR3: CASSLSLTGELFF
DNA: TGTGCCAGCAGTTTATCGTTGACCGGGGAGCTGTTTTTT
J: TRBJ2-2
V: TRBV27
D: NA
size: NA